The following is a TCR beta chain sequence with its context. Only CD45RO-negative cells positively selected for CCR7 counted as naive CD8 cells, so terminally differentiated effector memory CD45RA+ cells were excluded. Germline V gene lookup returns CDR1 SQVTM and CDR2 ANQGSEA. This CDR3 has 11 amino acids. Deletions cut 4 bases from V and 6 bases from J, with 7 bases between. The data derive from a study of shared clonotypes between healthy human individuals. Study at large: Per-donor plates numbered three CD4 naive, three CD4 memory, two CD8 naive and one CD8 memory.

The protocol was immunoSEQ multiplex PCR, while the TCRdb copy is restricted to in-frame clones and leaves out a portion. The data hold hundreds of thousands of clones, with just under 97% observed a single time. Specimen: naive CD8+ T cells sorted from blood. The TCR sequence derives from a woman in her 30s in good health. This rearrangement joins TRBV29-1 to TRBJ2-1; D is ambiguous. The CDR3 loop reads CSVGPANEQFF. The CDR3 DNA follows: TGCAGCGTTGGTCCAGCCAATGAGCAGTTCTTC.